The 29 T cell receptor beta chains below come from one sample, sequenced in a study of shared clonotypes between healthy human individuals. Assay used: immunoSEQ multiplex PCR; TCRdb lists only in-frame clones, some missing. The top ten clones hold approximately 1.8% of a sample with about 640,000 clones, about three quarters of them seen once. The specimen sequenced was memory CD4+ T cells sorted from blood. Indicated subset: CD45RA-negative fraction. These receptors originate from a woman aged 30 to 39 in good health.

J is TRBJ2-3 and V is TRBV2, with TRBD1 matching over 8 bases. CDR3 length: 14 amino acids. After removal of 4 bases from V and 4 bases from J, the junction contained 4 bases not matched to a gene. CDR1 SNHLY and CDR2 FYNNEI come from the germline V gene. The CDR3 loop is CASSGAGGADTQYF. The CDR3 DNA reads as TGTGCCAGCAGTGGGGCAGGGGGCGCAGATACGCAGTATTTT.

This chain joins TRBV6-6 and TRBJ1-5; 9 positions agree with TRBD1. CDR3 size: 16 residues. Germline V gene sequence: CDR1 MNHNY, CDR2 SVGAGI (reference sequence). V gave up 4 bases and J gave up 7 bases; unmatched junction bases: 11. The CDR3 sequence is CASSSTGTGILQPQHF. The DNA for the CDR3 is TGTGCCAGCAGTTCGACCGGGACAGGGATTTTGCAGCCCCAGCATTTT.

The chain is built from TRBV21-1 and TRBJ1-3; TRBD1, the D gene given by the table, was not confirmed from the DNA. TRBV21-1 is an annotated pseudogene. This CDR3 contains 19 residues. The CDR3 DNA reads TGTGCCAGCAGCAAAGCTCTTATCGTCTGGGGACACTCTGGAAACACCATATATTTT. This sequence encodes CASSKALIVWGHSGNTIYF.

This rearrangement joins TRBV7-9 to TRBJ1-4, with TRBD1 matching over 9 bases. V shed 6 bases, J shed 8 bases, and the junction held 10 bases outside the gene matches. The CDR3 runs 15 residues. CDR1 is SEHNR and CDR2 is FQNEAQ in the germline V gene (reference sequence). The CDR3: CASSGPGQGWEKLFF. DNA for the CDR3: TGTGCCAGCAGTGGCCCGGGACAGGGATGGGAAAAACTGTTTTTT.

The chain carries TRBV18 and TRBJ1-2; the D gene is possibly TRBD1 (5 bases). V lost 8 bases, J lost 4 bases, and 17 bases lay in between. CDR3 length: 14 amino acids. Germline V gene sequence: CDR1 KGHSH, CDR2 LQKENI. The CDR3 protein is CASLAGEGPYGYTF. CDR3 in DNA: TGTGCCAGCCTTGCGGGGGAGGGCCCCTATGGCTACACCTTC.

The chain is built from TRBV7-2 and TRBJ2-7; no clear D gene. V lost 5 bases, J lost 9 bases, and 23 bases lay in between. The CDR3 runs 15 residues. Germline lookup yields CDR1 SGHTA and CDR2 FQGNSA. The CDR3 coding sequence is TGTGCCAGCAGCCTTAAAGTGTCTACACCTACGGGGCAGTACTTC. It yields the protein CASSLKVSTPTGQYF.

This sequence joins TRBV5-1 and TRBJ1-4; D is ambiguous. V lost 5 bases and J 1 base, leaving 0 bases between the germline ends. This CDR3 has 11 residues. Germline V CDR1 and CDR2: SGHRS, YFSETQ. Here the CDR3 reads CASRTNEKLFF. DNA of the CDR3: TGCGCCAGCAGAACTAATGAAAAACTGTTTTTT.

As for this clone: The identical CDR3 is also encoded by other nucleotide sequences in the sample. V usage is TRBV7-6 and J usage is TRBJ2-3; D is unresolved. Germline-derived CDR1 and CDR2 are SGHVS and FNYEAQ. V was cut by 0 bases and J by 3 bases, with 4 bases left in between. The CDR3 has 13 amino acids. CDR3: CASSLALTDTQYF. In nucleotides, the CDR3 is TGTGCCAGCAGCTTAGCCCTGACAGATACGCAGTATTTT. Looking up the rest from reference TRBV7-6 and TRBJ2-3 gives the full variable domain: GAGVSQSPRYKVTKRGQDVALRCDPISGHVSLYWYRQALGQGPEFLTYFNYEAQQDKSGLPNDRFSAERPEGSISTLTIQRTEQRDSAMYRCASSLALTDTQYFGPGTRLTVL.

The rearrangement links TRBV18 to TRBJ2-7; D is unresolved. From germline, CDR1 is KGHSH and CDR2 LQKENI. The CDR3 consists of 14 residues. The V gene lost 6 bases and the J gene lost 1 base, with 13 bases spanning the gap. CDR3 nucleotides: TGTGCCAGCTCTGAGGTGTCGACATCCTACGAGCAGTACTTC. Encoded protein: CASSEVSTSYEQYF. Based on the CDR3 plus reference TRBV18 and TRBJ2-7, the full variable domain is NAGVMQNPRHLVRRRGQEARLRCSPMKGHSHVYWYRQLPEEGLKFMVYLQKENIIDESGMPKERFSAEFPKEGPSILRIQQVVRGDSAAYFCASSEVSTSYEQYFGPGTRLTVT.

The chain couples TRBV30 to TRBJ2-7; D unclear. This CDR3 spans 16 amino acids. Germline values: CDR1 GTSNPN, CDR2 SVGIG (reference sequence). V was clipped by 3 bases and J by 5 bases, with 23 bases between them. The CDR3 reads CAWRRTGPKPEHEQYF. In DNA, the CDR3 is TGTGCCTGGAGACGAACCGGACCGAAGCCTGAGCACGAGCAGTACTTC.

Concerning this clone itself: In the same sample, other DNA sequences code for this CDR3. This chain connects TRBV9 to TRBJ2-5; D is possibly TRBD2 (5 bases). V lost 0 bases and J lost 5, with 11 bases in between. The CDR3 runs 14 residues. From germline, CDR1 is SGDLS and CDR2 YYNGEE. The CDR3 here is CASSVGGSGETQYF. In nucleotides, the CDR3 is TGTGCCAGCAGCGTAGGTGGGAGTGGTGAGACCCAGTACTTC.

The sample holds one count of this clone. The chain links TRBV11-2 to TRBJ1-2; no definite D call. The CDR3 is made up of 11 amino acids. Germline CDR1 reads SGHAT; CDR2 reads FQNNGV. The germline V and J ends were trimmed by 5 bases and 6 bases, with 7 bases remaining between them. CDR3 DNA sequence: TGTGCCAGCAGCATGTTTGATGGCTACACCTTC. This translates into CASSMFDGYTF.

The CDR3 DNA follows: TGTGCCATCAGTGAGGCTTGGCAGGGGGTCCACGAGCAGTACTTC. As protein: CAISEAWQGVHEQYF. The chain links TRBV10-3 to TRBJ2-7; 7 bases align to TRBD1. Germline V CDR1 and CDR2: ENHRY, SYGVKD. The CDR3 loop spans 15 amino acids. Trimming cost V 2 bases and J 5 bases; bases outside gene matches: 9.

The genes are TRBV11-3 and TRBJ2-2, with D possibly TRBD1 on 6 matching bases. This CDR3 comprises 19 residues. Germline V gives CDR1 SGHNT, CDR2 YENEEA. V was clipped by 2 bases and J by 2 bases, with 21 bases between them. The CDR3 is CASSLNTRDRPLNTGELFF. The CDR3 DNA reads TGTGCCAGCAGCTTAAACACTCGAGACAGGCCACTTAACACCGGGGAGCTGTTTTTT.

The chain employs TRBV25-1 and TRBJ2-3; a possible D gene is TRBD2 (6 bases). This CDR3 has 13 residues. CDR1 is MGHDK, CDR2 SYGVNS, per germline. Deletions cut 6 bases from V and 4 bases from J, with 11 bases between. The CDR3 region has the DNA TGTGCCAGCAGGGAGGGCGGCCCAGATACGCAGTATTTT. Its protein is CASREGGPDTQYF. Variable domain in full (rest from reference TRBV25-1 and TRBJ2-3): EADIYQTPRYLVIGTGKKITLECSQTMGHDKMYWYQQDPGMELHLIHYSYGVNSTEKGDLSSESTVSRIRTEHFPLTLESARPSHTSQYLCASREGGPDTQYFGPGTRLTVL.

The CDR3 here is CSVVHRKEYNEQFF. DNA of the CDR3: TGCAGCGTTGTGCACAGAAAAGAATACAATGAGCAGTTCTTC. V and J are TRBV29-1 and TRBJ2-1, with no clear D. The CDR3 extends over 14 amino acids. Trimming took off 4 bases at V and 4 bases at J, with 14 bases between the two ends. CDR1 and CDR2 (germline): SQVTM, ANQGSEA.

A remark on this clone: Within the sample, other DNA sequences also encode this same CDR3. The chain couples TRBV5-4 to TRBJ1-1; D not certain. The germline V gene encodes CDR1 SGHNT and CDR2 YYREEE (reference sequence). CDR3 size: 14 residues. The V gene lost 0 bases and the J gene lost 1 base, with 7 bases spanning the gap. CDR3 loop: CASSLGGANTEAFF. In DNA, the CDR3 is TGTGCCAGCAGCTTGGGGGGAGCGAACACTGAAGCTTTCTTT.

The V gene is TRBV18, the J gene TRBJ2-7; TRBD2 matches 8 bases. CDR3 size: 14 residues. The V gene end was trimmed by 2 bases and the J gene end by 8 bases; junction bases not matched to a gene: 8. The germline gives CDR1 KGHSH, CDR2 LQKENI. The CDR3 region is CASSPGLAGGQQYF. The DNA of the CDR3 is TGTGCCAGCTCACCAGGACTAGCAGGCGGACAGCAGTACTTC. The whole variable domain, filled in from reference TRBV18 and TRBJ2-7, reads NAGVMQNPRHLVRRRGQEARLRCSPMKGHSHVYWYRQLPEEGLKFMVYLQKENIIDESGMPKERFSAEFPKEGPSILRIQQVVRGDSAAYFCASSPGLAGGQQYFGPGTRLTVT.

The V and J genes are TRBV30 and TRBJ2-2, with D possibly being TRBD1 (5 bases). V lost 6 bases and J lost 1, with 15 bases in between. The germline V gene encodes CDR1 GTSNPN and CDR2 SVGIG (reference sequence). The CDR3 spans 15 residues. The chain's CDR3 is CACTIGVLNTGELFF. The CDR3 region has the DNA TGTGCCTGTACCATAGGGGTCCTGAACACCGGGGAGCTGTTTTTT.

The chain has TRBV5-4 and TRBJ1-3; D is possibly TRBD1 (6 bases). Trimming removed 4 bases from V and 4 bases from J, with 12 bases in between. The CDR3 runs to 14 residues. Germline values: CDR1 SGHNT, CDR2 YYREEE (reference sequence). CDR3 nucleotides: TGTGCCAGCAGCCCACAGGGAGAAGGAAACACCATATATTTT. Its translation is CASSPQGEGNTIYF.

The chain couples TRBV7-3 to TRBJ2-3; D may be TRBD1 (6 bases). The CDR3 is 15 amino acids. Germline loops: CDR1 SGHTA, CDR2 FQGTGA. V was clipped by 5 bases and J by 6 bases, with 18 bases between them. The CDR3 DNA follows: TGTGCCAGCAGCCCCTCAACCCTACAGGGCGATACGCAGTATTTT. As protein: CASSPSTLQGDTQYF.

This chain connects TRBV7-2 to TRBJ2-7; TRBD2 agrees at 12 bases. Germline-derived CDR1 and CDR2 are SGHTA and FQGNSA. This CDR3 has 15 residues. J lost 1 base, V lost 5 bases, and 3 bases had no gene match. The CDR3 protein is CASSVGLAGSYEQYF. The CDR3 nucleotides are TGTGCCAGCAGCGTAGGACTAGCGGGATCCTACGAGCAGTACTTC.

Written as DNA, the CDR3 is TGTGCCAGTAGCGGACAGGGGATGGGAGCTTTCTTT. Its protein product is CASSGQGMGAFF. The chain carries TRBV19 and TRBJ1-1, with 9 bases fitting TRBD1. CDR1 and CDR2 (germline): LNHDA, SQIVND (reference sequence). V gave up 6 bases and J gave up 10 bases; unmatched junction bases: 6. This CDR3 spans 12 amino acids.

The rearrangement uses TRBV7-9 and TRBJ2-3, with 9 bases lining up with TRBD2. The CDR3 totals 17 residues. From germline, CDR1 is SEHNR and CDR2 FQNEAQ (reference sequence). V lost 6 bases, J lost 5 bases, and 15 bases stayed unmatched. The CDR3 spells CASRNYPGGRAVDTQYF. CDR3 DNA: TGTGCCAGCAGGAATTACCCCGGCGGGAGGGCCGTAGATACGCAGTATTTT.

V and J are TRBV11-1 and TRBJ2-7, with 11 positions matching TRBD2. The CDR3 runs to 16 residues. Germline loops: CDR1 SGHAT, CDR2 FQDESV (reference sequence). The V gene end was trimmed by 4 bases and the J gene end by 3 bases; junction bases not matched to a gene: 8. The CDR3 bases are TGTGCCAGCAGCTCCAAGGGGACTAGCGGAAGCTACGAGCAGTACTTC. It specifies CASSSKGTSGSYEQYF. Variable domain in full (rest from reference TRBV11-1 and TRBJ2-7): EAEVAQSPRYKITEKSQAVAFWCDPISGHATLYWYRQILGQGPELLVQFQDESVVDDSQLPKDRFSAERLKGVDSTLKIQPAELGDSAMYLCASSSKGTSGSYEQYFGPGTRLTVT.

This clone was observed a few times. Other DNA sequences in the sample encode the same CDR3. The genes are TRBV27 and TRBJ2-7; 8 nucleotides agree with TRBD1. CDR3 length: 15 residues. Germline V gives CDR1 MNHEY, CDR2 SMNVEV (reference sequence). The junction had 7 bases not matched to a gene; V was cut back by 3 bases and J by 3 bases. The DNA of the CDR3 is TGTGCCAGCAGTTTTCTCACAGGGGGGAACTACGAGCAGTACTTC. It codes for CASSFLTGGNYEQYF.

The CDR3 nucleotides are TGTGCCAGCAGCCGAATAACAGGAACCTCTGGGGCCAACGTCCTGACTTTC. Translating it yields CASSRITGTSGANVLTF. This chain links TRBV4-2 with TRBJ2-6; D possibly corresponds to TRBD1 (5 bases). Trimming left V 4 bases short and J 0 bases short, with 13 bases between. CDR3 length equals 17 residues. Looked up from germline, CDR1 is LGHNA and CDR2 is YNFKEQ.

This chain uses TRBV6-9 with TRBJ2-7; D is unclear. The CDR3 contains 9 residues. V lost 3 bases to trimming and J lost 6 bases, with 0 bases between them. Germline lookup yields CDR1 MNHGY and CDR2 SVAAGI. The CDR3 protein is CASSYEQYF. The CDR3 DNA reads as TGTGCCAGCAGTTACGAGCAGTACTTC.

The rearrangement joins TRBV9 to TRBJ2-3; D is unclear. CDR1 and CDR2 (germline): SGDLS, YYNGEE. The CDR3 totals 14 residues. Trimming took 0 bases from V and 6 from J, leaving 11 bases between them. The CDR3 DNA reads TGTGCCAGCAGCGTAGGCGGTAGCTCCGATACGCAGTATTTT. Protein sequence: CASSVGGSSDTQYF.